Listed here is a single T cell receptor beta chain. The antigen is unknown. The CDR3 consists of 14 residues. Trimming stripped 1 base from V and 2 bases from J, with 10 bases between. CDR1 and CDR2 from the germline V gene are SGDLS and YYNGEE. Libraries were prepared by immunoSEQ multiplex PCR; TCRdb keeps only in-frame clonotypes and omits some of them. Here the sample spans some 2.3 million clones, 93% being singletons. Recent acute infections and vaccinations were absent in the healthy HIV-negative adult donors. Only Caucasian adults living in Nashville, Tennessee made up the donor group. These data are taken from a study of shared clonotypes between healthy human individuals. Study outcomes and limitations: Sequencing depth was a factor that was expected to affect clonotype sharing among donors. A few donors held about 5.1% of naive CD4 clonotypes in common.

The rearrangement uses TRBV9 and TRBJ2-7, with D uncertain. This TCR came from a man younger than 30 in good health. Some clones in this sample may be carry-over from other donors' samples. Specimen: naive CD4+ T cells from PBMCs. Subset noted: CD45RA+ positively selected. The CDR3 here is CASSVSDTPYEQYF. The DNA of the CDR3 is TGTGCCAGCAGCGTATCTGACACCCCCTACGAGCAGTACTTC.